This T cell receptor (beta chain) is from a study of OX40 agonist ivuxolimab in advanced cancers. Overall study findings and caveats: In the expanded peripheral T cells, antigen specificity was never determined.

About this clone: Its specificity is unknown.

Germline V gene sequence: CDR1 SGHVS, CDR2 FNYEAQ. The CDR3 is 16 amino acids. V shed 4 bases and J shed 0 bases, with 12 bases lying between them. The assay was immunoSEQ multiplex PCR, and TCRdb's table has in-frame clones only and misses some. The top ten clones hold 6% to 8.5% of a sample with around 81,000 clones, roughly four fifths of them seen once. The sequences come from CD4+ or CD8+ T cells sorted from blood, collected in a trial of the OX40 agonist ivuxolimab. This TCR was sampled from an adult with an advanced solid tumor such as melanoma, head and neck, liver or kidney cancer. The chain recombines TRBV7-6 with TRBJ2-2; the D is unclear. The CDR3 DNA follows: TGTGCCAGCAGCTCCGACACTGCCGCGAACACCGGGGAGCTGTTTTTT. Residues: CASSSDTAANTGELFF.